Listed below are T cell receptor beta chains from one sample, sequenced in a study of molecular identifiers for immune sequencing clone quantification. From the PCR reads, TCRdb called clonotypes with MiXCR, one entry per CDR3 protein. The sample includes nearly 8,500 distinct CDR3 sequences, about 32% seen only once; the top ten take roughly 4.8%. The material sequenced was naive CD8+ T cells from blood, with Jurkat cell RNA spiked in. Receptor source: a human donor in good health. Some libraries in this study had Jurkat cell RNA spiked in. Each CDR3 is given with its conserved first and last residue. The order of the fields is CDR3 DNA, CDR3 protein, J gene, D gene, clone size, V gene, CDR3 length. A D gene is named only where the DNA matches it firmly. Clone sizes are given selectively: once, few, many, or a class where the clone is expanded.

DNA: TGTGCCAGCAGCAAACAGCCCCAGCATTTT
CDR3: CASSKQPQHF
J: TRBJ1-5
D: NA
size: few
V: TRBV21-1
length: 10

DNA: TGTGCCAGCACCATGAACACTGAAGCTTTCTTT
CDR3: CASTMNTEAFF
J: TRBJ1-1
D: NA
size: NA
V: TRBV4-2
length: 11

DNA: TGCAGTGCTCAACCCCTTAGCGGGAGTAACATTCAGTACTTC
CDR3: CSAQPLSGSNIQYF
J: TRBJ2-4
D: TRBD2
size: NA
V: TRBV20-1
length: 14

DNA: TGTGCCAGCAGCTTAGGTCTAGTGGGAAGGGACGAGCAGTACTTC
CDR3: CASSLGLVGRDEQYF
J: TRBJ2-7
D: NA
size: NA
V: TRBV7-9
length: 15

DNA: TGTGCCAGCAGCTTTGGACAGGGTTCCGAGCAGTACTTC
CDR3: CASSFGQGSEQYF
J: TRBJ2-7
D: TRBD1
size: few
V: TRBV5-4
length: 13

DNA: TGTGCCAGCAGCCGGACTGAAGCTCCCTACGAGCAGTACTTC
CDR3: CASSRTEAPYEQYF
J: TRBJ2-7
D: NA
size: few
V: TRBV11-2
length: 14

DNA: TGTGCCAGCAGCTCGACAGGTTACACAGATACGCAGTATTTT
CDR3: CASSSTGYTDTQYF
J: TRBJ2-3
D: NA
size: NA
V: TRBV5-6
length: 14

DNA: TGCGCCAGCAGTGGGGAGGACAGGGGTCCAGATACGCAGTATTTT
CDR3: CASSGEDRGPDTQYF
J: TRBJ2-3
D: TRBD1
size: NA
V: TRBV10-1
length: 15

DNA: TGTGCCAGCAGTTACACAGGAGCGACGGGGCACGAGCAGTACTTC
CDR3: CASSYTGATGHEQYF
J: TRBJ2-7
D: NA
size: medium-sized
V: TRBV27
length: 15

DNA: TGTGCCAGCAGCTTGTTGACAGGGTCCGCCTACGAGCAGTACTTC
CDR3: CASSLLTGSAYEQYF
J: TRBJ2-7
D: TRBD1
size: NA
V: TRBV7-2
length: 15

DNA: TGTGCCAGCAGTTATGCTGATACGCAGTATTTT
CDR3: CASSYADTQYF
J: TRBJ2-3
D: NA
size: NA
V: TRBV6-6
length: 11

DNA: TGTGCCAGCAGCCCCCGGGTCCGGAACACTGAAGCTTTCTTT
CDR3: CASSPRVRNTEAFF
J: TRBJ1-1
D: NA
size: few
V: TRBV7-9
length: 14

DNA: TGTGCCAGCAGCTTAGAAATCCGCTCCTCCACTGAAGCTTTCTTT
CDR3: CASSLEIRSSTEAFF
J: TRBJ1-1
D: NA
size: few
V: TRBV7-8
length: 15

DNA: TGTGCCAGCAGCTTAGTACCGGGAGGAGGAAGTGAGCAGTTCTTC
CDR3: CASSLVPGGGSEQFF
J: TRBJ2-1
D: TRBD2
size: NA
V: TRBV7-2
length: 15

DNA: TGTGCCAGCAGTCCCTTCCGAGGAGAGTTGAACACTCAGTACTTC
CDR3: CASSPFRGELNTQYF
J: TRBJ2-4
D: NA
size: once
V: TRBV28
length: 15